This is a list of T cell receptor beta chains from one sample in a study of cytomegalovirus exposure and HLA in healthy donors. Repertoires were generated with immunoSEQ multiplex PCR, while TCRdb's copy carries only in-frame clones and drops some. The sample has roughly 130,000 clones, about nine tenths seen once. The specimen sequenced was PBMCs. Receptor source: a young man in good health and CMV-seronegative. Both conserved end residues are part of each CDR3. The D gene is left open where the match is weak. Only part of the rows carry a size: once, few, many, or a class if the clone is expanded.

NA,TRBJ2-3,NA,TRBV15,CATSRDSSGTDTQYF,TGTGCCACCAGCAGGGACTCGTCTGGCACAGATACGCAGTATTTT
once,TRBJ2-7,TRBD1,TRBV2,CASEDDRGGSSYEQYF,TGTGCCAGCGAAGACGACAGGGGTGGGAGCTCCTACGAGCAGTACTTC
NA,TRBJ1-6,NA,TRBV5-6,CASSLATNYNSPLHF,TGTGCCAGCAGCTTGGCTACCAACTATAATTCACCCCTCCACTTT
NA,TRBJ1-1,TRBD1,TRBV5-6,CASSETGALGAFF,TGTGCCAGCAGCGAGACAGGGGCGCTAGGAGCTTTCTTT
NA,TRBJ2-1,NA,TRBV30,CACNRDFQDNEQFF,TGTGCCTGTAACCGGGACTTTCAGGACAATGAGCAGTTCTTC
few,TRBJ2-7,NA,TRBV7-9,CASSYRDSREQYF,TGTGCCAGCAGTTACCGGGACTCCCGCGAGCAGTACTTC
NA,TRBJ2-1,TRBD2,TRBV27,CASSSTSSGGGEQFF,TGTGCCAGCAGTTCGACTAGCTCGGGGGGTGGTGAGCAGTTCTTC
NA,TRBJ2-1,TRBD2,TRBV14,CASSPSPGLAGEGEQFF,TGTGCCAGCAGCCCCTCACCGGGACTAGCGGGAGAGGGGGAGCAGTTCTTC
few,TRBJ1-1,NA,TRBV14,CASSQVRMMNTEAFF,TGTGCCAGCAGCCAAGTGAGGATGATGAACACTGAAGCTTTCTTT
NA,TRBJ1-4,NA,TRBV7-8,CASTATGDRLSEKLFF,TGTGCCAGCACCGCGACAGGCGACAGGTTAAGTGAAAAACTGTTTTTT
NA,TRBJ2-7,NA,TRBV19,CASSIGSRGSYEQYF,TGTGCCAGTAGTATAGGGTCCAGGGGTTCCTACGAGCAGTACTTC
NA,TRBJ2-2,NA,TRBV30,CASHRAGELFF,TGTGCCTCACACAGGGCCGGGGAGCTGTTTTTT
NA,TRBJ2-7,NA,TRBV9,CASSVTSGYEQYF,TGTGCCAGCAGCGTGACATCAGGCTACGAGCAGTACTTC
NA,TRBJ1-4,NA,TRBV5-4,CASSSQTAPNEKLFF,TGTGCCAGCAGCTCCCAGACAGCTCCTAATGAAAAACTGTTTTTT
NA,TRBJ2-7,NA,TRBV7-9,CASSPREADHAYEQYF,TGTGCCAGCAGCCCCAGAGAGGCAGATCACGCCTACGAGCAGTACTTC